This T cell receptor beta chain derives from a study of cytomegalovirus exposure and HLA in healthy donors. With regard to this clone: The antigen is not known.

Clones were read by immunoSEQ multiplex PCR, and TCRdb kept only the in-frame ones, dropping some. Here the sample spans 100,000 to 150,000 clones, approximately 89% being singletons. Study-wide findings and caveats: The finding came from a later analysis; first-cohort TCR clusters tended to co-occur in the approximately 120 validation repertoires.

The CDR3 contains 15 residues. V was shortened by 3 bases and J by 2 bases, with 14 bases between the two germline ends. CDR1 is SGHRS and CDR2 is YFSETQ in the germline V gene. This chain joins TRBV5-1 and TRBJ1-2, with D unclear. The sample comprised PBMCs. This receptor was taken from a woman aged 18-29 years in good health and CMV-seronegative. DNA for the CDR3: TGCGCCAGCAGCTGGGCGTGGGAGCCAAACTATGGCTACACCTTC. Translating gives CASSWAWEPNYGYTF.